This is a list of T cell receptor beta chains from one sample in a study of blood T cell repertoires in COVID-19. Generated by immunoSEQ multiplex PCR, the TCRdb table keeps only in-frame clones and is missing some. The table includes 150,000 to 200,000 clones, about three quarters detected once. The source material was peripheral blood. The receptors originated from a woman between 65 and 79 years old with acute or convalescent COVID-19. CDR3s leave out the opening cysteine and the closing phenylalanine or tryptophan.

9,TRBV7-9,ASSALVEQY
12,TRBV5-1,ASSLGPGSYEQY
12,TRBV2,ASRLAGGGDTQY
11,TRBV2,ASSAGQGDGYT
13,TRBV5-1,ASSLIQGVKSPLH
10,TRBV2,ASSGTGYEQY
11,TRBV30,AWSVQGAGEQY
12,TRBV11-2,ASSLRTQGNEQF
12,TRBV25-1,ASIKTGGNTEAF
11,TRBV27,ASARGQSYEQY
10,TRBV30,AFLAVRDTQY
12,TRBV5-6,ASSLNALTPGYT
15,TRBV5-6,ASSPQSGLAAYNEQF
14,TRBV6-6,ASSSPRSSNTGELF
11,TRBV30,AWSVDWNEKLF
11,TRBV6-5,ASTLTGVGEQF
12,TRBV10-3,AARTDLGSYEQY
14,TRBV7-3,ASSKTGTGEIDGYT
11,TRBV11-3,ASSSGLVDTQY
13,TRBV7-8,ASSLRSGYNEKLF
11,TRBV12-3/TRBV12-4,ASSLEGGYEQY
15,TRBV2,AIPGTSLRSSYNEQF
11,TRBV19,ASGQGGTETQY
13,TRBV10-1,ASSGQDSSYNEQF